This T cell receptor (beta chain) was sequenced for a study of control samples from healthy donors and cancer patients (dated by TCRdb to 2018 to 2021). CDR1 and CDR2, looked up from the germline V gene, are KGHSH and LQKENI. Clipping removes 3 bases from V and 5 bases from J, with 4 as the unmatched junction base count. From cysteine to phenylalanine, the CDR3 is 14 amino acids long. The sequence is cut down to CDR3 DNA, 42 bases in frame from base 1. The method was the immunoSEQ multiplex PCR assay. TCRdb carries this immuneACCESS record with in-frame sequences only. Its versions omit some clonotypes, under half of them owing to an unresolved V gene in the studies checked, with the rest unexplained. This sample lists more than 100,000 clones; roughly nine tenths were detected once. Less than 9.5% of the sample goes to the ten largest clones. Concerning this clone itself: Its antigen remains unidentified. The sample holds no much larger clone one base away, and base qualities are not on file.

The receptor chain draws on TRBV18 and TRBJ2-7; 10 nucleotides in the junction match TRBD1. This clonotype was obtained from a woman aged 18-29 years in good health. The sequenced material came from blood. The sequenced DNA: TGTGCCAGCTCACCGGACAGGGGGTTAGACGAGCAGTACTTC. It specifies CASSPDRGLDEQYF.